These 3 T cell receptor beta chains originate from one sample sequenced in a study of ipilimumab plus nivolumab after autologous stem cell transplantation. Generated by immunoSEQ multiplex PCR, the TCRdb table keeps only in-frame clones and is missing some. The sample records over 80,000 clones, more than 80% being singletons. Sequences were derived from PBMCs, sampled in a trial of ipilimumab plus nivolumab as post-transplant consolidation. The source is a male donor with diffuse large B-cell lymphoma.

The chain is built from TRBV4-1 and TRBJ1-1; D is perhaps TRBD1 (6 bases). The CDR3 covers 15 residues. The germline V gene has CDR1 MGHRA and CDR2 YSYEKL. V was clipped by 2 bases and J by 2 bases, with 12 bases between them. CDR3 region: CASSQLVTGNTEAFF. For the CDR3, the DNA is TGCGCCAGCAGCCAACTCGTGACAGGAAACACTGAAGCTTTCTTT.

CDR3 protein: CAWGVHSNQPQHF. CDR3 nucleotides: TGTGCCTGGGGGGTACATAGCAATCAGCCCCAGCATTTT. J is TRBJ1-5 and V is TRBV30; D is unresolved. CDR3 length: 13 amino acids. Per the germline V gene, CDR1 is GTSNPN and CDR2 is SVGIG (reference sequence). Trimming pared 5 bases from V and 0 bases from J, leaving 8 bases between.

The chain couples TRBV6-1 to TRBJ1-2; no clear D. CDR3 length: 11 amino acids. Trimming took off 3 bases at V and 8 bases at J, with 7 bases between the two ends. The V gene's germline CDR1 is MNHNS and CDR2 SASEGT. CDR3 amino acids: CASSDNSGYTF. The CDR3 DNA reads TGTGCCAGCAGTGACAACTCCGGCTACACCTTC.